The clone carrying this TCR beta chain appeared many times. This sample is part of a study of T cells in Graves' hyperthyroidism and ophthalmopathy. Germline CDR1 is SGDLS and CDR2 is YYNGEE. With 3 bases clipped from V and 5 bases from J, the junction kept 5 bases outside the gene matches. The CDR3 length is 15 residues. Template material for amplifying TCR beta CDR3 regions consisted of RNA transcripts. HTBI primers were employed in a first-round RT-PCR of the TCR CDR3. MiXCR was run by TCRdb on the multiplex PCR reads, yielding one entry per CDR3 protein. This table holds hundreds of thousands of distinct CDR3 sequences, approximately 15% found once.

The material sequenced was blood. The chain is built from TRBV9 and TRBJ2-5; 12 bases map to TRBD1. This TCR derives from a man younger than 30 with Graves' ophthalmopathy. The CDR3 is CASSAGQGASETQYF. The CDR3 region has the DNA TGTGCCAGCAGCGCGGGACAGGGGGCGTCGGAGACCCAGTACTTC.